Shown below are 5 T cell receptor beta chains from a single sample sequenced in a study of shared clonotypes between healthy human individuals. Profiled with immunoSEQ multiplex PCR; TCRdb holds only in-frame clones, not every one. This sample has about 490,000 clones; 75% to 85% occur once, and the top ten carry 10% to 15%. The specimen was PBMCs. The receptors come from a woman between 35 and 50 years old in good health. Some clones in this sample may be carry-over from other donors' samples.

This clone has just one count. This chain links TRBV7-2 with TRBJ1-2; maybe TRBD1 (6 bases). The CDR3 runs to 14 residues. The germline V gene has CDR1 SGHTA and CDR2 FQGNSA. Deletions cut 0 bases from V and 5 bases from J, with 10 bases between. CDR3 in DNA: TGTGCCAGCAGCTTAGCAGGGGGTGATTATGGCTACACCTTC. It specifies CASSLAGGDYGYTF.

V and J are TRBV5-1 and TRBJ2-7; 11 bases map to TRBD2. The germline CDR1 and CDR2 sequences are SGHRS and YFSETQ. Trimming took 4 bases from V and 4 from J; bases not matched to a gene: 7. The CDR3 is made up of 15 amino acids. CDR3 region: CASSLTSGTPYEQYF. The CDR3, as DNA: TGCGCCAGCAGCCTGACTAGCGGGACACCATACGAGCAGTACTTC. Looking up the rest from reference TRBV5-1 and TRBJ2-7 gives the full variable domain: KAGVTQTPRYLIKTRGQQVTLSCSPISGHRSVSWYQQTPGQGLQFLFEYFSETQRNKGNFPGRFSGRQFSNSRSEMNVSTLELGDSALYLCASSLTSGTPYEQYFGPGTRLTVT.

V is TRBV6-1 and J is TRBJ2-4; 7 bases line up with TRBD2. Losses at the gene ends were 8 bases for V and 4 bases for J; bases not matched to a gene: 11. The CDR3 has 15 residues. Germline CDR1 is MNHNS and CDR2 is SASEGT. This chain's CDR3 is CASLHPGGEKNIQYF. The CDR3 DNA is TGTGCCAGCCTGCATCCGGGAGGAGAGAAAAACATTCAGTACTTC.

V usage is TRBV7-9 and J usage is TRBJ2-1; TRBD1 might be the D (6 bases). The V and J ends lost 1 base and 6 bases respectively, with 10 bases between them. Germline V CDR1 and CDR2: SEHNR, FQNEAQ (reference sequence). This CDR3 region has 14 residues. The CDR3 nucleotides read TGTGCCAGCAGCTTAGTAACAGGGCTCAATGAGCAGTTCTTC. This codes for CASSLVTGLNEQFF. The full variable domain, with the rest looked up from reference TRBV7-9 and TRBJ2-1, is DTGVSQNPRHKITKRGQNVTFRCDPISEHNRLYWYRQTLGQGPEFLTYFQNEAQLEKSRLLSDRFSAERPKGSFSTLEIQRTEQGDSAMYLCASSLVTGLNEQFFGPGTRLTVL.

Remarks on this clone: The junction does not match germline at one end; this may be a read error. The genes are TRBV7-7 and TRBJ2-7, with 9 bases lining up with TRBD2. Germline V gene data show CDR1 as SSHAT and CDR2 as FNYEAQ (reference sequence). The CDR3 has 15 amino acids. CDR3 nucleotide sequence: TGTGCTAGCAGCTTGGGAGCGGGAGGACGCTACGAGCAGTACTTC. This gives the protein CASSLGAGGRYEQYF.